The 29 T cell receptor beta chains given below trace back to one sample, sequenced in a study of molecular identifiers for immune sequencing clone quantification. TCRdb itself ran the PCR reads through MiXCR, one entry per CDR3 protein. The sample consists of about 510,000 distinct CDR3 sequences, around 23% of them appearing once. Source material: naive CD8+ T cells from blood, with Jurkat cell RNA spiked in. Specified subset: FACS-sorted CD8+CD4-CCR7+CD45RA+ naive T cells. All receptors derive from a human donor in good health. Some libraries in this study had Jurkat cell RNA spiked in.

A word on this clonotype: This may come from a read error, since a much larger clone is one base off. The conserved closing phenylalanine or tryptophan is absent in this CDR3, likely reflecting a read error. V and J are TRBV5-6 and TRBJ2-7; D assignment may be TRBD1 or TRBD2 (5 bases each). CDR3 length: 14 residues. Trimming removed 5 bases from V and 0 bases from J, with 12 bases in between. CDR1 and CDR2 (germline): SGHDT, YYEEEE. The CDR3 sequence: CASRLGTSSYEQYL. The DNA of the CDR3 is TGTGCCAGCAGACTCGGGACGAGCTCCTACGAGCAGTACCTC.

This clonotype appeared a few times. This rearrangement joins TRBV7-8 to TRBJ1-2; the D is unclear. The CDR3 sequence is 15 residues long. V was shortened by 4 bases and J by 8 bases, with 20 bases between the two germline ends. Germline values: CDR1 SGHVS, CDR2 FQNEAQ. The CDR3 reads CASSSDKVISWGYTF. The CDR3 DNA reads TGTGCCAGCAGCTCTGACAAGGTGATTTCTTGGGGCTACACCTTC.

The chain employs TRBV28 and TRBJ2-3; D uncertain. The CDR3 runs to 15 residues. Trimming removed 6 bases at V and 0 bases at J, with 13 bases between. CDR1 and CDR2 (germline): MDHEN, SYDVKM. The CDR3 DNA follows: TGTGCCAGCAGCTTAGGACGGTATAGCACAGATACGCAGTATTTT. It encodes CASSLGRYSTDTQYF. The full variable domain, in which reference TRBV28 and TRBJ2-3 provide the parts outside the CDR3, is DVKVTQSSRYLVKRTGEKVFLECVQDMDHENMFWYRQDPGLGLRLIYFSYDVKMKEKGDIPEGYSVSREKKERFSLILESASTNQTSMYLCASSLGRYSTDTQYFGPGTRLTVL.

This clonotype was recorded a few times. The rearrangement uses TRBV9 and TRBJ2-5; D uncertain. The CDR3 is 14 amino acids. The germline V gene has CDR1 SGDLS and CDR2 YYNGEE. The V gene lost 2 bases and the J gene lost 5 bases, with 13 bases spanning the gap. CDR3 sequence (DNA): TGTGCCAGCAGCGTTACGAGTTGGGCGGAGACCCAGTACTTC. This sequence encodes CASSVTSWAETQYF. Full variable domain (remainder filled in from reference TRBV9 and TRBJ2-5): DSGVTQTPKHLITATGQRVTLRCSPRSGDLSVYWYQQSLDQGLQFLIQYYNGEERAKGNILERFSAQQFPDLHSELNLSSLELGDSALYFCASSVTSWAETQYFGPGTRLLVL.

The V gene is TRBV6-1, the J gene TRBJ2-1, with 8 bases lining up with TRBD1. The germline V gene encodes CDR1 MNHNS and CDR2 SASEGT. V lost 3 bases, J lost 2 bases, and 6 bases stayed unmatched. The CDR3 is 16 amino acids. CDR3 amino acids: CASSDLGDRPYNEQFF. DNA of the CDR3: TGTGCCAGCAGTGATTTAGGGGACAGGCCCTACAATGAGCAGTTCTTC.

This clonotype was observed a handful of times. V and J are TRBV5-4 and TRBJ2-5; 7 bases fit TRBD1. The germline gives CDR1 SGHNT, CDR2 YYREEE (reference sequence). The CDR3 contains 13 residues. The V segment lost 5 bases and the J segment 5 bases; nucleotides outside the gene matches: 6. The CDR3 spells CASSPDRHETQYF. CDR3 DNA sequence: TGTGCCAGCAGTCCGGACAGGCACGAGACCCAGTACTTC. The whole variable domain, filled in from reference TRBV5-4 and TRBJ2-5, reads ETGVTQSPTHLIKTRGQQVTLRCSSQSGHNTVSWYQQALGQGPQFIFQYYREEENGRGNFPPRFSGLQFPNYSSELNVNALELDDSALYLCASSPDRHETQYFGPGTRLLVL.

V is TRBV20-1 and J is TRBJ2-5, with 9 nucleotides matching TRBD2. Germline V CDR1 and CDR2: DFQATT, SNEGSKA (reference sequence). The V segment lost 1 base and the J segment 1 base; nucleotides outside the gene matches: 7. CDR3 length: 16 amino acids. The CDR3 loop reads CSARARLAGIQETQYF. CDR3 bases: TGCAGTGCTAGAGCGCGGCTAGCGGGGATCCAAGAGACCCAGTACTTC.

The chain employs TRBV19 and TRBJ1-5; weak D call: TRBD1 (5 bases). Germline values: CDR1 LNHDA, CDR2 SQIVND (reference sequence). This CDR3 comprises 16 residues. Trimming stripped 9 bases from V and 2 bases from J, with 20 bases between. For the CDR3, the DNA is TGTGCCAGCCCACTGGGGGAGACAGCGGGCAATCAGCCCCAGCATTTT. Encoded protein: CASPLGETAGNQPQHF. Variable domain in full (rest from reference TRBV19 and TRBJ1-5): DGGITQSPKYLFRKEGQNVTLSCEQNLNHDAMYWYRQDPGQGLRLIYYSQIVNDFQKGDIAEGYSVSREKKESFPLTVTSAQKNPTAFYLCASPLGETAGNQPQHFGDGTRLSIL.

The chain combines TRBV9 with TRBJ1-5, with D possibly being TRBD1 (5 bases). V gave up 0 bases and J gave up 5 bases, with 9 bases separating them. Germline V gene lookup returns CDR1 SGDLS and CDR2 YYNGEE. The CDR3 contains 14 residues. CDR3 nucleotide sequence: TGTGCCAGCAGCGTAGGCAGGGATCATCAGCCCCAGCATTTT. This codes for CASSVGRDHQPQHF.

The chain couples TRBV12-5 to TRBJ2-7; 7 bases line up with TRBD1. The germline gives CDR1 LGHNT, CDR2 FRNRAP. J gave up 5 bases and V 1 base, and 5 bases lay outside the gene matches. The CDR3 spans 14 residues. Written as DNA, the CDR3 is TGTGCTAGTGGTTTGGGGACAGGCTTCAACGAGCAGTACTTC. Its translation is CASGLGTGFNEQYF.

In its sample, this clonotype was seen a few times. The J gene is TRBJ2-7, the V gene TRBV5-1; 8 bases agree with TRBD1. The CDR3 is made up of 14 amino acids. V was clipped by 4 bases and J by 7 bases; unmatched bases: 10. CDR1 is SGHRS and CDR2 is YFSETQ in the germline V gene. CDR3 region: CASSHGQGSREQYF. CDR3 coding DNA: TGCGCCAGCAGCCATGGACAGGGATCAAGGGAGCAGTACTTC.

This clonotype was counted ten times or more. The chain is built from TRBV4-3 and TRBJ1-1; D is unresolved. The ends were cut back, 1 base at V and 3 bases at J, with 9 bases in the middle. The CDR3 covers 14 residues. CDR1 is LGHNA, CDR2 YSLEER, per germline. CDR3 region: CASSQAQADTEAFF. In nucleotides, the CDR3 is TGCGCCAGCAGCCAAGCTCAGGCCGACACTGAAGCTTTCTTT.

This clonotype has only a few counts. CDR3 coding DNA: TGTGCCAGTTTACTTGGGTTTGGGGACATTCAGTACTTC. It encodes CASLLGFGDIQYF. The rearrangement uses TRBV12-3 or TRBV12-4 and TRBJ2-4; D is ambiguous. V dropped 9 bases and J dropped 8 bases, with 17 bases sitting between them. The CDR3 covers 13 residues.

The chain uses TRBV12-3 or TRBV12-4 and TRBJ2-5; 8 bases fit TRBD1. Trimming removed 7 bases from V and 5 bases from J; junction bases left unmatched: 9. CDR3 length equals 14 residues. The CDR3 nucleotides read TGTGCCAGCACCACCAGGGGGCGTGAGGAGACCCAGTACTTC. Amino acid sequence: CASTTRGREETQYF.

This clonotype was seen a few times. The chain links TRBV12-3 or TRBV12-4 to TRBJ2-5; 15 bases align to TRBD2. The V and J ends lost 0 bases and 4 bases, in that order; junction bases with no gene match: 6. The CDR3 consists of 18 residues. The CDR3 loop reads CASSLAAGLAGGGETQYF. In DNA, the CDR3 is TGTGCCAGCAGTTTAGCGGCAGGACTAGCGGGAGGGGGAGAGACCCAGTACTTC.

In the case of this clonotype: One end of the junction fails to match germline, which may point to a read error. The CDR3 region is CSARDREAPSNTGELFF. As DNA, the CDR3 is TGCAGTGCCAGAGATCGGGAGGCCCCATCGAACACCGGGGAGCTGTTTTTT. This rearrangement joins TRBV20-1 to TRBJ2-2, with 7 bases identical to TRBD2. CDR1 DFQATT and CDR2 SNEGSKA come from the germline V gene (reference sequence). The length of the CDR3 is 17 residues.

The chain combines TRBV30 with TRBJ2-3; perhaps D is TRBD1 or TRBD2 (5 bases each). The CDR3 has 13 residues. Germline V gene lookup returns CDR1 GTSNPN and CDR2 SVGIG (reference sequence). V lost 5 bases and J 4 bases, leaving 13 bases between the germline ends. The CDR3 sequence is CAWLGDNADTQYF. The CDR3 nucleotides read TGTGCCTGGCTGGGGGATAACGCAGATACGCAGTATTTT.

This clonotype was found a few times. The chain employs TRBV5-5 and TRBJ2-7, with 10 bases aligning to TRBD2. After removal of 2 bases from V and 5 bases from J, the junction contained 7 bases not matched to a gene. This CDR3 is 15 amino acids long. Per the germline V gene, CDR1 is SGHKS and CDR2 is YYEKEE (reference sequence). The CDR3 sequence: CASSFWIAGGDEQYF. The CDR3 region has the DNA TGTGCCAGCAGCTTCTGGATAGCGGGGGGAGACGAGCAGTACTTC.

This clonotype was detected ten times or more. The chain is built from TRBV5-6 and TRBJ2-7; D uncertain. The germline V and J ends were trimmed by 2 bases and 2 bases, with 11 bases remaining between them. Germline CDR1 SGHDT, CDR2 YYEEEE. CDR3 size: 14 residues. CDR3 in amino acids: CASSLPDRAYEQYF. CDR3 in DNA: TGTGCCAGCAGCTTACCGGACCGAGCCTACGAGCAGTACTTC.

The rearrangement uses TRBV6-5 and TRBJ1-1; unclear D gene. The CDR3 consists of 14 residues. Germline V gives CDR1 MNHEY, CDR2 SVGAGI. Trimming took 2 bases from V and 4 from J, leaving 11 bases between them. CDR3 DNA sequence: TGTGCCAGCAGTTACGCAGGAGTGCGCACTGAAGCTTTCTTT. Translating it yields CASSYAGVRTEAFF.

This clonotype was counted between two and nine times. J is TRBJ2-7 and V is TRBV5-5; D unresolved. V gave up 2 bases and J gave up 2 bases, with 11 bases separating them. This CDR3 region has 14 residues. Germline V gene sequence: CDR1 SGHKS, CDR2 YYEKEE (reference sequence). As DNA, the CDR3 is TGTGCCAGCAGCTTCGGGCAGGCCACCTACGAGCAGTACTTC. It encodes CASSFGQATYEQYF. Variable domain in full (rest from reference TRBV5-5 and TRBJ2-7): DAGVTQSPTHLIKTRGQQVTLRCSPISGHKSVSWYQQVLGQGPQFIFQYYEKEERGRGNFPDRFSARQFPNYSSELNVNALLLGDSALYLCASSFGQATYEQYFGPGTRLTVT.

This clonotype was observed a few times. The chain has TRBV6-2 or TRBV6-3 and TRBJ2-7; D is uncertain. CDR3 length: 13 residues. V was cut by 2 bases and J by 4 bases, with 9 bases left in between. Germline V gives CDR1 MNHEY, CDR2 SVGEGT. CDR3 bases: TGTGCCAGCAGTTACGTCAGCGATTACGAGCAGTACTTC. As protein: CASSYVSDYEQYF.

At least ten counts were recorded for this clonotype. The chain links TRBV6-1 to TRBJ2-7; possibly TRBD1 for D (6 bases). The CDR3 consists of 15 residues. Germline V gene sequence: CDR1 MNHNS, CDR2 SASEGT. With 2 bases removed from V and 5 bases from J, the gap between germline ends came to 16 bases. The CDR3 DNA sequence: TGTGCCAGCAGTGAATCCCCGGGACAAGGAAACGAGCAGTACTTC. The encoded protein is CASSESPGQGNEQYF.

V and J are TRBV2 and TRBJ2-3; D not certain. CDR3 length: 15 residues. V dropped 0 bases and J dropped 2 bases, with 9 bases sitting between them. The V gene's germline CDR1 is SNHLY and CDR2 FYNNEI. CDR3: CASSEAVKYTDTQYF. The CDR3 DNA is TGTGCCAGCAGTGAAGCGGTTAAGTACACAGATACGCAGTATTTT.

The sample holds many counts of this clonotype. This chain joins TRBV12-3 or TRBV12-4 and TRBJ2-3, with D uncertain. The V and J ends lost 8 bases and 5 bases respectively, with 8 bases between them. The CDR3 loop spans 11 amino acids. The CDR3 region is CASATGDTQYF. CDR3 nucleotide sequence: TGTGCCAGCGCGACCGGAGATACGCAGTATTTT.

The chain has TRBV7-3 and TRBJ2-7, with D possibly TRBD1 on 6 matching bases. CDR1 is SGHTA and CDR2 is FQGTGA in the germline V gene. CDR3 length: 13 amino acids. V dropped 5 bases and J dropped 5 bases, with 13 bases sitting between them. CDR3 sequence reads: CASSGTKGHEQYF. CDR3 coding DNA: TGTGCCAGCAGCGGGACAAAGGGCCACGAGCAGTACTTC.

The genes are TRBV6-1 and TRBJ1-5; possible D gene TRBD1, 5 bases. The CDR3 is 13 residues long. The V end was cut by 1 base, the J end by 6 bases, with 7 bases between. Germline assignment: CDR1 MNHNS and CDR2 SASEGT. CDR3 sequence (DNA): TGTGCCAGCAGTGAAGATGGGGGTCAGCCCCAGCATTTT. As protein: CASSEDGGQPQHF.

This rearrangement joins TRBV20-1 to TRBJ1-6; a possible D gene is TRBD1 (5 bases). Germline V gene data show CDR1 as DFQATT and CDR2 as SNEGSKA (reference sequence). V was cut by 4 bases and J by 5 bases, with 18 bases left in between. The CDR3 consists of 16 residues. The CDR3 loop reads CSAITRDRIHNSPLHF. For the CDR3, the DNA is TGCAGTGCTATTACCCGGGACCGAATACATAATTCACCCCTCCACTTT.

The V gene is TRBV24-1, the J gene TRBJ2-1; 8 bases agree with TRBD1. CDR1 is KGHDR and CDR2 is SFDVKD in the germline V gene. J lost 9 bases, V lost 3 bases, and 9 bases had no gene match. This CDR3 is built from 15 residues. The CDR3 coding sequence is TGTGCCACCAGTGATCTAGGACAGGGTACCGGTGAGCAGTTCTTC. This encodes CATSDLGQGTGEQFF.